These T cell receptor beta chains were read from a single sample in a study of cytomegalovirus exposure and HLA in healthy donors. TCRdb keeps only in-frame clones here, not all; method: immunoSEQ multiplex PCR. The sample shows about 160,000 clones, 70% to 90% of them seen only once. Sequenced input: PBMCs. The receptors originated from a man aged 18 to 29 in good health and CMV-seropositive. Each CDR3 is given without its conserved first and last residue.

j_gene	v_gene	CDR3aa
TRBJ1-3	TRBV19	ASNSGQGAIGGAIY
TRBJ1-2	TRBV18	ASSRNPGQGSTGT
TRBJ2-1	TRBV5-1	ASSLAVPGYNEQF
TRBJ1-2	TRBV7-2	ASSPQASYGYT
TRBJ2-1	TRBV7-6	ASSFWQGTSGEQF
TRBJ1-2	TRBV2	ASSESPVRTPRSGYT
TRBJ2-7	TRBV29-1	SVKKTGSYEQY
TRBJ2-1	TRBV2	ASRDSGGALNEQF
TRBJ2-2	TRBV4-1	ASSQADGLAGGELF
TRBJ1-2	TRBV6-6	ASTSLGTASGYT
TRBJ2-1	TRBV2	ASTNVRLAGGPGEQF
TRBJ2-4	TRBV18	ASSPGSLDRVALAKNIQY
TRBJ1-1	TRBV7-2	ASSRGQGEITEAF
TRBJ2-6	TRBV7-3	ASSLTSGANGLT
TRBJ1-2	TRBV18	ASSRGQGNYGYT
TRBJ1-2	TRBV7-2	ASSLAQGGQDGYT
TRBJ2-5	TRBV27	ASSLLRGGQETQY
TRBJ2-7	TRBV2	ASSLAGSSYEQY
TRBJ2-1	TRBV6-6	ASRRLAGGYNEQF
TRBJ1-1	TRBV10-3	AITKEVNTEAF
TRBJ1-2	TRBV6-5	ASNPRGANYGYT
TRBJ2-2	TRBV11-2	ASSLEGARARTGELF
TRBJ2-2	TRBV7-2	ASSSSGHNTGELF
TRBJ1-2	TRBV10-3	AISGGQRLNNYGYT
TRBJ2-7	TRBV2	ASDNQFYEQY
TRBJ1-6	TRBV7-2	ASLPGVGSPLH
TRBJ2-3	TRBV7-2	ASSSERGPTGGTQY
TRBJ1-1	TRBV7-2	ASSQDKGFVAF
TRBJ2-2	TRBV4-3	ASSADQGNTGELF
TRBJ1-4	TRBV18	ASSPSTGRNEKLF
TRBJ1-2	TRBV4-1	ASSQVSGFYGYT
TRBJ2-1	TRBV19	ASSLQGSPNYNEQF
TRBJ2-5	TRBV5-1	ASSGTTTQETQY
TRBJ1-2	TRBV2	ASSVLKPGFYGYT
TRBJ2-7	TRBV5-4	ASSSELSSYEQY
TRBJ2-7	TRBV7-6	ASSLGGGSYEQY
TRBJ2-3	TRBV19	ASSTPFRTDTQY
TRBJ2-5	TRBV18	ASSPTSRQDRGLRETQY
TRBJ1-2	TRBV6-5	ASSYSPLGGGYT
TRBJ2-7	TRBV6-1	ASSDRVSYEQY
TRBJ2-7	TRBV5-6	ASSLVSGGSYEQY
TRBJ1-6	TRBV7-8	ASSLVSAGLYNSPLH
TRBJ2-1	TRBV5-1	ASSAKGQDLLSSYNEQF
TRBJ1-6	TRBV5-1	ASSGTGLLY
TRBJ1-1	TRBV7-9	ASSLATGMNTEAF
TRBJ1-4	TRBV7-9	ASSSTGTNEKLF
TRBJ2-3	TRBV5-4	ASSADMGFSGPTDTQY
TRBJ1-3	TRBV30	AWGTGGNTIY
TRBJ2-3	TRBV29-1	SALTGIADTQY
TRBJ2-6	TRBV7-3	ASSSPEGPGANVLT
TRBJ1-2	TRBV19	ASSKQGNYGYT
TRBJ2-3	TRBV7-8	ASSLYGSTDTQY
TRBJ1-2	TRBV14	ASSQGLSYGYT
TRBJ1-4	TRBV7-6	ASSSRGLDEKLF
TRBJ2-7	TRBV10-3	AISESGRQMGNYEQY
TRBJ1-1	TRBV7-9	ASSLAWAQNTEAF
.	TRBV27	ASSSPTSGGYEQY
TRBJ2-4	TRBV6-1	ASSATTGEAKNIQY